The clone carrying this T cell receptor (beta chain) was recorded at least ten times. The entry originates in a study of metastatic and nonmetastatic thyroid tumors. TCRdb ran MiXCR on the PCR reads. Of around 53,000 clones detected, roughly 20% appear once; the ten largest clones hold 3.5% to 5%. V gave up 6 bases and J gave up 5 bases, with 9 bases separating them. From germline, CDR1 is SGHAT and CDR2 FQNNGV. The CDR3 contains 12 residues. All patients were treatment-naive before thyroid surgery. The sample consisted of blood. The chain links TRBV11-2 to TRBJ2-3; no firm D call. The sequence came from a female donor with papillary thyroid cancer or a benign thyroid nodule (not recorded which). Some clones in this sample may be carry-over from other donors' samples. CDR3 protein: CASRSNLDTQYF. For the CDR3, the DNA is TGTGCCAGCAGATCAAACCTAGATACGCAGTATTTT.